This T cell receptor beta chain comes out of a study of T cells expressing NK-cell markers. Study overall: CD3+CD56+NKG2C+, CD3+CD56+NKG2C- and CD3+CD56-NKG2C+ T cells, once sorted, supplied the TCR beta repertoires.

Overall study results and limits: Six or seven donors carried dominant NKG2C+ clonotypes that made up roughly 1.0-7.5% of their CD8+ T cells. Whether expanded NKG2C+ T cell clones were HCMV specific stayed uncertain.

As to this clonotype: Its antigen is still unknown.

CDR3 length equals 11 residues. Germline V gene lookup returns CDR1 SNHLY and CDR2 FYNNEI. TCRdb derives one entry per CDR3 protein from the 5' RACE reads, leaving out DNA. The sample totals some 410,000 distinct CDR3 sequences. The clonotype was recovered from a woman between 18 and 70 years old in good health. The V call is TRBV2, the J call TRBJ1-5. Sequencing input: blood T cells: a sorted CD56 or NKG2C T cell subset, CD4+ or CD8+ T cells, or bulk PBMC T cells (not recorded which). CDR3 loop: CASSTTGTQHF.